The clone carrying this TCR beta chain was recorded a few times. The data belong to a study of blood T cell repertoires in COVID-19. Study details: There were acute and convalescent COVID-19 samples, and they came from the United States, Italy and Spain.

Clones were read by immunoSEQ multiplex PCR, and TCRdb kept only the in-frame ones, dropping some. The sample comprises roughly 200,000 clones, about 85% of which are singletons, and 6.2% rests with the top ten. The germline gives CDR1 LGHDT, CDR2 YNNKEL (reference sequence). After removal of 4 bases from V and 4 bases from J, the junction contained 7 bases not matched to a gene. This CDR3 region has 15 residues. The chain combines TRBV3-1 (or the pseudogene TRBV3-2) with TRBJ1-5; 7 bases are shared with TRBD1. The source is a man aged 35-49 years who had recovered from COVID-19. The sequenced sample was PBMCs or T cells enriched from blood (not recorded which). DNA for the CDR3: TGTGCCAGCAGCCTTGCCGGGACAGTAAATCAGCCCCAGCATTTT. The encoded protein is CASSLAGTVNQPQHF.